This T cell receptor (beta chain) was found in a study of cytomegalovirus exposure and HLA in healthy donors. Findings and limits, study-wide: The authors enumerated some 170 TCR beta chains as linked to cytomegalovirus.

Germline V gene data show CDR1 as SNHLY and CDR2 as FYNNEI. There are 14 residues in the CDR3. The trim removed 7 bases at V and 5 bases at J, leaving 8 bases unmatched. The PCR was carried out with 60 Vbeta primers and 13 Jbeta primers. TCRdb's copy holds only in-frame clones and misses some; the assay was immunoSEQ multiplex PCR. The sample includes 100,000 to 150,000 clones, more than 60% seen only once; the top ten take 4.1%. For this clone: Its antigen remains unidentified.

The rearrangement joins TRBV2 to TRBJ1-1; 9 nucleotides align to TRBD1. This TCR was sampled from a woman between 40 and 55 years old in good health and CMV-seronegative. Sequenced material: PBMCs. The CDR3 DNA sequence: TGTGCCAGCACCCAGACAGGGGGACGGACTGAAGCTTTCTTT. Amino acid sequence: CASTQTGGRTEAFF.